This entry lists 27 T cell receptor beta chains sequenced from one sample in a study of blood T cell repertoires in COVID-19. Method: immunoSEQ multiplex PCR; TCRdb's copy keeps in-frame clones and lacks some. This sample carries around 100,000 clones, 85% of them seen once, and the ten largest clones take roughly 12%. Sequenced input: peripheral blood. The receptors were sampled from a man aged 45-60 years with active or convalescent COVID-19.

The sample holds many counts of this clone. The gene calls are TRBV27 and TRBJ2-7; TRBD2 is a possible D gene (6 bases). Trimming cost V 1 base and J 2 bases, with 12 bases left between them. The CDR3 is 15 residues long. The germline V gene encodes CDR1 MNHEY and CDR2 SMNVEV (reference sequence). This CDR3 reads CASSLFPGSAYEQYF. The CDR3 bases are TGTGCCAGCAGTTTATTCCCCGGGAGTGCCTACGAGCAGTACTTC.

This sequence joins TRBV10-3 and TRBJ1-1, with a possible D match to TRBD1 (5 bases). CDR3 size: 16 residues. Germline lookup yields CDR1 ENHRY and CDR2 SYGVKD. V lost 6 bases and J lost 3, with 20 bases in between. The CDR3 DNA reads TGTGCCATCAGCAAGAGGGCGGGGGACGGGGACACTGAAGCTTTCTTT. It yields the protein CAISKRAGDGDTEAFF.

This clone was seen once. The chain has TRBV10-3 and TRBJ2-1, with TRBD2 matching 10 bases. V shed 4 bases and J 7 bases; nucleotides not matched to a gene: 10. This CDR3 is built from 16 residues. Germline-derived CDR1 and CDR2 are ENHRY and SYGVKD. CDR3 DNA sequence: TGTGCCATCAGTGCCCTGACTAGCGGGTCTTCAAATGAGCAGTTCTTC. Protein sequence: CAISALTSGSSNEQFF.

This clone came up once. The chain employs TRBV2 and TRBJ2-7; D may be TRBD2 (6 bases). Germline V gives CDR1 SNHLY, CDR2 FYNNEI. Trimming removed 8 bases at V and 6 bases at J, with 14 bases between. This CDR3 spans 12 amino acids. The CDR3 DNA reads TGTGCCAGCGGGGGGATTGCTAGCGAGCAGTACTTC. Protein sequence: CASGGIASEQYF.

In this sample, this clone turned up a few times. The V gene is TRBV5-1, the J gene TRBJ2-7; 8 nucleotides agree with TRBD2. The trim removed 6 bases at V and 6 bases at J, leaving 14 bases unmatched. Germline V gives CDR1 SGHRS, CDR2 YFSETQ. CDR3 length: 15 residues. In DNA, the CDR3 is TGCGCCAGCACTTGGTCCGGCGGGAGGTCCACCGAGCAGTACTTC. Protein: CASTWSGGRSTEQYF.

This clone was counted a single time. The chain links TRBV5-1 to TRBJ2-1, with 12 bases aligning to TRBD2. The V gene end was trimmed by 0 bases and the J gene end by 2 bases; junction bases not matched to a gene: 6. Germline V gene lookup returns CDR1 SGHRS and CDR2 YFSETQ. CDR3 size: 18 residues. The CDR3 bases are TGCGCCAGCAGCTTGGGACTAGCGGGAGAGAGGGCCTACAATGAGCAGTTCTTC. Translating gives CASSLGLAGERAYNEQFF.

The CDR3 coding sequence is TGTGCCAGCAGCCAAGATTGGGGGACTAGCGGGGCGGAGCTCTCCTACAATGAGCAGTTCTTC. It encodes CASSQDWGTSGAELSYNEQFF. The chain has TRBV3-1 (or the pseudogene TRBV3-2) and TRBJ2-1; 13 nucleotides align to TRBD2. Germline CDR1 LGHDT, CDR2 YNNKEL (reference sequence). The CDR3 sequence is 21 residues long. The V gene end was trimmed by 0 bases and the J gene end by 0 bases; junction bases not matched to a gene: 11.

V is TRBV10-2 and J is TRBJ1-3, with TRBD1 matching 7 bases. Trimming at V came to 6 bases and at J to 0 bases, leaving 8 bases not matched to a gene. The length of the CDR3 is 16 residues. Germline loops: CDR1 WSHSY, CDR2 SAAADI. The chain's CDR3 is CASRDGQASSGNTIYF. The CDR3, as DNA: TGCGCCAGCAGGGATGGACAGGCTAGCTCTGGAAACACCATATATTTT.

The chain joins TRBV11-2 to TRBJ2-7; TRBD2 is a possible D gene (6 bases). The CDR3 extends over 12 amino acids. Trimming removed 5 bases at V and 5 bases at J, with 10 bases between. Germline lookup yields CDR1 SGHAT and CDR2 FQNNGV. The CDR3 sequence: CASSGTWDEQYF. CDR3 in DNA: TGTGCCAGCAGCGGGACTTGGGACGAGCAGTACTTC.

The genes are TRBV5-1 and TRBJ2-2; D gene unclear. The germline gives CDR1 SGHRS, CDR2 YFSETQ. Trimming took 0 bases from V and 3 from J, leaving 9 bases between them. The CDR3 has 15 residues. The CDR3 sequence is CASSLGYRDTGELFF. The CDR3 region has the DNA TGCGCCAGCAGCTTGGGTTATCGAGACACCGGGGAGCTGTTTTTT.

Only a few counts were recorded for this clone. V and J are TRBV18 and TRBJ1-3; D gene uncertain. V was shortened by 4 bases and J by 4 bases, with 11 bases between the two germline ends. Per the germline V gene, CDR1 is KGHSH and CDR2 is LQKENI. The CDR3 is 14 residues long. CDR3 in amino acids: CASSQGSGGNTIYF. Written as DNA, the CDR3 is TGTGCCAGCTCACAAGGATCGGGGGGAAACACCATATATTTT. Variable domain in full (rest from reference TRBV18 and TRBJ1-3): NAGVMQNPRHLVRRRGQEARLRCSPMKGHSHVYWYRQLPEEGLKFMVYLQKENIIDESGMPKERFSAEFPKEGPSILRIQQVVRGDSAAYFCASSQGSGGNTIYFGEGSWLTVV.

The chain recombines TRBV6-5 with TRBJ2-7, with D maybe TRBD1 (7 bases). The V gene's germline CDR1 is MNHEY and CDR2 SVGAGI. V was shortened by 6 bases and J by 5 bases, with 17 bases between the two germline ends. CDR3 length: 14 amino acids. The DNA for the CDR3 is TGTGCCAGCAGGGGCGGCGGGACAGTGAACGAGCAGTACTTC. It codes for CASRGGGTVNEQYF.

The chain recombines TRBV6-5 with TRBJ1-3; the D gene is possibly TRBD1 (6 bases). V was pared by 1 base and J by 5 bases, with 15 bases between. Germline CDR1 MNHEY, CDR2 SVGAGI. This CDR3 spans 16 amino acids. This CDR3 is CASSYLYGTTRNTIYF. CDR3 in DNA: TGTGCCAGCAGTTACTTATACGGGACAACCAGAAACACCATATATTTT.

The chain is built from TRBV6-1 and TRBJ1-4; D is undetermined. This CDR3 is 16 amino acids long. The germline CDR1 and CDR2 sequences are MNHNS and SASEGT. V was pared by 4 bases and J by 12 bases, with 24 bases between. Here the CDR3 DNA reads TGTGCCAGCAGTGTAAGGACCACGCTTGGGCGGGCGGAACTGTTTTTT. Translation gives CASSVRTTLGRAELFF.

This chain links TRBV7-9 with TRBJ1-3; D is uncertain. CDR3 length: 14 amino acids. The germline V and J ends were trimmed by 5 bases and 3 bases, with 11 bases remaining between them. CDR1 and CDR2 from the germline V gene are SEHNR and FQNEAQ (reference sequence). Written as DNA, the CDR3 is TGTGCCAGCAGCGGCTCGGGGTATGGAAACACCATATATTTT. Its translation: CASSGSGYGNTIYF.

V gene TRBV7-3 combines with J gene TRBJ1-2; 10 positions agree with TRBD1. Germline CDR1 is SGHTA and CDR2 is FQGTGA. This CDR3 is 13 amino acids long. Germline trimming cut 3 bases from V and 11 bases from J; bases unmatched to any gene: 6. As DNA, the CDR3 is TGTGCCAGCAGCTTCGACAGGGGGCAGGCGTACACCTTC. Protein sequence: CASSFDRGQAYTF.

In regard to this clone: The junction departs from the called germline gene at one end, perhaps through a read error. DNA of the CDR3: TGTGCCACCGGTGAGAGCGGGAGGGCGAACACCGGGGAGCTGTTTTTT. Translated, it gives CATGESGRANTGELFF. The V gene is TRBV24-1, the J gene TRBJ2-2, with TRBD2 identical over 10 bases. Germline V gives CDR1 KGHDR, CDR2 SFDVKD. The CDR3 is made up of 16 amino acids.

The rearrangement joins TRBV14 to TRBJ2-1, with D possibly matching TRBD1 (5 bases). Trimming removed 0 bases at V and 12 bases at J, with 12 bases between. The CDR3 covers 13 residues. Per the germline V gene, CDR1 is SGHDN and CDR2 is FVKESK. The CDR3 DNA follows: TGTGCCAGCAGCCAAGAAGGGGCCTTACGGCAGTTCTTC. Translating it yields CASSQEGALRQFF.

The V call is TRBV15, the J call TRBJ2-2; no clear D gene. The CDR3 is made up of 13 amino acids. V shed 0 bases and J shed 8 bases, with 7 bases lying between them. The germline V gene has CDR1 LNHNV and CDR2 YYDKDF (reference sequence). CDR3 coding DNA: TGTGCCACCAGCAGAGATAGTCTGGGGGAGCTGTTTTTT. As protein: CATSRDSLGELFF.

The table lists this clone with a count of one. The gene calls are TRBV27 and TRBJ1-2; 9 bases map to TRBD1. This CDR3 is 14 amino acids long. Germline-derived CDR1 and CDR2 are MNHEY and SMNVEV (reference sequence). Trimming removed 5 bases from V and 8 bases from J; junction bases left unmatched: 9. CDR3 DNA: TGTGCCAGCAGTAACGACAGGGGGATCGGGGGCTACACCTTC. Translating it yields CASSNDRGIGGYTF.

This clone was counted only a few times. The CDR3 is CASSPPGTSPLEQYF. CDR3 DNA sequence: TGCGCCAGCAGCCCCCCTGGGACTAGCCCTCTCGAGCAGTACTTC. The J gene is TRBJ2-7, the V gene TRBV5-1, with 9 bases identical to TRBD2. Germline values: CDR1 SGHRS, CDR2 YFSETQ. This CDR3 contains 15 residues. The trim removed 4 bases at V and 6 bases at J, leaving 11 bases unmatched.

V is TRBV6-5 and J is TRBJ1-5, with D uncertain. CDR1 is MNHEY, CDR2 SVGAGI, per germline. This CDR3 is built from 14 residues. Trimming removed 5 bases at V and 0 bases at J, with 8 bases between. The CDR3 sequence: CASSTEYSNQPQHF. The CDR3 DNA follows: TGTGCCAGCAGTACAGAGTATAGCAATCAGCCCCAGCATTTT.

This rearrangement joins TRBV15 to TRBJ2-7, with 8 bases lining up with TRBD1. This CDR3 has 15 residues. V lost 3 bases, J lost 5 bases, and 9 bases stayed unmatched. Looked up from germline, CDR1 is LNHNV and CDR2 is YYDKDF (reference sequence). CDR3 loop: CATSRDRDRRHEQYF. CDR3 in DNA: TGTGCCACCAGCAGGGACCGGGACAGGCGCCACGAGCAGTACTTC.

This rearrangement joins TRBV24-1 to TRBJ2-2; 8 nucleotides agree with TRBD2. CDR1 and CDR2 from the germline V gene are KGHDR and SFDVKD. This CDR3 has 15 amino acids. J lost 6 bases, V lost 5 bases, and 7 bases had no gene match. The CDR3 sequence: CATSAATSDSGELFF. CDR3 bases: TGTGCCACCAGTGCCGCGACTAGCGATTCCGGGGAGCTGTTTTTT.

The chain joins TRBV10-3 to TRBJ1-2; 7 bases match TRBD1. Germline V gene lookup returns CDR1 ENHRY and CDR2 SYGVKD. The junction had 4 bases not matched to a gene; V was cut back by 2 bases and J by 4 bases. The CDR3 has 14 amino acids. The CDR3 here is CAISEQRDSYGYTF. The CDR3, as DNA: TGTGCCATCAGTGAGCAACGGGACAGCTATGGCTACACCTTC.

The chain has TRBV28 and TRBJ1-1; a weak D match, TRBD1 (5 bases). Per germline, CDR1 MDHEN and CDR2 SYDVKM. The germline V and J ends were trimmed by 3 bases and 7 bases, with 9 bases remaining between them. This CDR3 spans 12 amino acids. The CDR3 DNA follows: TGTGCCAGCAGTTTGGCGGGGGTTGAAGCTTTCTTT. Translation: CASSLAGVEAFF.

This clone was seen only a few times. The J gene is TRBJ2-3, the V gene TRBV9; no clear D gene. This CDR3 region has 14 residues. V was clipped by 0 bases and J by 0 bases, with 5 bases between them. The germline CDR1 and CDR2 sequences are SGDLS and YYNGEE. The CDR3 sequence is CASSVDGSTDTQYF. CDR3 sequence (DNA): TGTGCCAGCAGCGTAGACGGGAGCACAGATACGCAGTATTTT.